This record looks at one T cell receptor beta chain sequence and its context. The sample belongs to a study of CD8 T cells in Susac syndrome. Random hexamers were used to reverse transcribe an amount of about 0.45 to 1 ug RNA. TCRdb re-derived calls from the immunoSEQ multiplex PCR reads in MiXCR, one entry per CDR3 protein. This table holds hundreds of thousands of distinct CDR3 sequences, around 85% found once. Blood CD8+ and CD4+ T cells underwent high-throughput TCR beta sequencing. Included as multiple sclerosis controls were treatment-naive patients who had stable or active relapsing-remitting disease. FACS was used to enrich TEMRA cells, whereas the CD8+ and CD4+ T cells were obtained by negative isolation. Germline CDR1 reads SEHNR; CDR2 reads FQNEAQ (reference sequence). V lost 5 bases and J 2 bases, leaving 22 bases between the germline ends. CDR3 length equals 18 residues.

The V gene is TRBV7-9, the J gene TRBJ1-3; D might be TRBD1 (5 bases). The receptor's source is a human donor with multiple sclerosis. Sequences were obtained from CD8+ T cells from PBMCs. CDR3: CASSPLGRGPEAGNTIYF. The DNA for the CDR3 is TGTGCCAGCAGCCCACTGGGACGCGGCCCGGAGGCTGGAAACACCATATATTTT.